A single sample gave rise to the 26 T cell receptor beta chains below, sequenced in a study of OX40 agonist ivuxolimab in advanced cancers. Data came from immunoSEQ multiplex PCR; TCRdb stores just in-frame clones and leaves some out. The table shows 65,000 to 95,000 clones, with around 85% occurring only once. This sample comprised CD4+ or CD8+ T cells sorted from blood, obtained in a trial of the OX40 agonist ivuxolimab. The receptors come from an adult with an advanced solid tumor such as melanoma, head and neck, liver or kidney cancer.

Only one count was recorded for this clone. The chain uses TRBV19 and TRBJ2-7; 7 bases match TRBD2. Germline V CDR1 and CDR2: LNHDA, SQIVND (reference sequence). Trimming cost V 4 bases and J 2 bases; bases outside gene matches: 8. The length of the CDR3 is 15 residues. DNA for the CDR3: TGTGCCAGTAGTACCATAGCGGGTGGCGCCTACGAGCAGTACTTC. Translated, it gives CASSTIAGGAYEQYF.

The chain uses TRBV7-9 and TRBJ2-5; D may be TRBD1 (6 bases). The J call is in doubt because the DNA end fits TRBJ2-7 better. CDR1 and CDR2 from the germline V gene are SEHNR and FQNEAQ (reference sequence). The CDR3 is 14 residues long. CDR3 DNA sequence: TGTGCCAGCAGCCCCCCGACAGGACCATACGAGCAGTACTTC. Translating gives CASSPPTGPYEQYF.

The chain employs TRBV2 and TRBJ2-5; either TRBD1 or TRBD2 may fit D (5 bases each). This CDR3 comprises 14 residues. Trimming removed 4 bases from V and 5 bases from J, with 14 bases in between. Looked up from germline, CDR1 is SNHLY and CDR2 is FYNNEI. The CDR3 is CASSGDGIRETQYF. For the CDR3, the DNA is TGTGCCAGCAGTGGGGACGGCATACGGGAGACCCAGTACTTC.

The V call is TRBV25-1, the J call TRBJ2-7; no clear D. The V gene's germline CDR1 is MGHDK and CDR2 SYGVNS. This CDR3 contains 15 residues. Trimming shortened V by 2 bases and J by 1 base, and 12 bases separated the two germline ends. As DNA, the CDR3 is TGTGCCAGCAGTGAACTGGGTATTGAATCCTACGAGCAGTACTTC. It specifies CASSELGIESYEQYF.

A note on this clone: A junction boundary mismatches the germline segment, possibly from a read error. The V and J genes are TRBV7-9 and TRBJ2-1; 7 bases fit TRBD2. Germline V gene sequence: CDR1 SEHNR, CDR2 FQNEAQ (reference sequence). CDR3 length: 13 residues. CDR3 region: CASSPTLGLLRIF. CDR3 nucleotides: TGTGCCAGCAGCCCTACCTTGGGACTATTGAGAATCTTC.

This clone was found a few times. V gene TRBV28 combines with J gene TRBJ2-1; 10 positions agree with TRBD2. Germline V gene data show CDR1 as MDHEN and CDR2 as SYDVKM. V shed 4 bases and J 7 bases; nucleotides not matched to a gene: 4. This CDR3 has 14 residues. The CDR3 DNA sequence: TGTGCCAGCAGTTATTCTAGCGGGAGAAATGAGCAGTTCTTC. Its translation is CASSYSSGRNEQFF.

This chain uses TRBV11-2 with TRBJ2-7, with 9 bases fitting TRBD1. Germline-derived CDR1 and CDR2 are SGHAT and FQNNGV. The CDR3 totals 18 residues. V lost 1 base to trimming and J lost 2 bases; unmatched junction nucleotides: 12. The CDR3 coding sequence is TGTGCCAGCAGCTTAGTCGGGACAGGGTTGTGGTTCCCCTACGAGCAGTACTTC. This translates into CASSLVGTGLWFPYEQYF.

The CDR3 sequence: CASSAAGTPGRDEQFF. DNA for the CDR3: TGTGCCAGCAGTGCCGCCGGGACCCCGGGAAGGGATGAGCAGTTCTTC. The gene calls are TRBV6-1 and TRBJ2-1; TRBD1 or TRBD2 may be the D gene (5 bases each). Trimming stripped 4 bases from V and 8 bases from J, with 21 bases between. This CDR3 spans 16 amino acids. Looked up from germline, CDR1 is MNHNS and CDR2 is SASEGT.

This sequence joins TRBV28 and TRBJ2-7, with TRBD1 identical over 7 bases. V lost 8 bases to trimming and J lost 2 bases; unmatched junction nucleotides: 12. From germline, CDR1 is MDHEN and CDR2 SYDVKM. CDR3 length: 15 residues. In nucleotides, the CDR3 is TGTGCCAGCGGGGGTACCGGGACAGCAGCCTACGAGCAGTACTTC. Translated: CASGGTGTAAYEQYF.

This chain uses TRBV12-5 with TRBJ1-4, with 7 bases lining up with TRBD1. CDR1 is LGHNT and CDR2 is FRNRAP in the germline V gene. V lost 6 bases to trimming and J lost 7 bases; unmatched junction nucleotides: 5. This CDR3 is built from 13 residues. In DNA, the CDR3 is TGTGCTAGTGGCCTTCGACAGGGTGAAAAACTGTTTTTT. Amino acid sequence: CASGLRQGEKLFF.

V gene TRBV30 combines with J gene TRBJ2-7; 8 nucleotides agree with TRBD2. Looked up from germline, CDR1 is GTSNPN and CDR2 is SVGIG (reference sequence). The V segment lost 2 bases and the J segment 0 bases; nucleotides outside the gene matches: 9. The CDR3 spans 16 residues. The CDR3 nucleotides read TGTGCCTGGAGTCCAGCGGGGGCGTTAAGCTCCTACGAGCAGTACTTC. This encodes CAWSPAGALSSYEQYF.

The rearrangement links TRBV28 to TRBJ2-7, with TRBD2 matching over 8 bases. V was pared by 6 bases and J by 9 bases, with 10 bases of the junction left unmatched. CDR1 is MDHEN and CDR2 is SYDVKM in the germline V gene. The length of the CDR3 is 13 residues. CDR3 protein: CASRAGGLDVQYF. The CDR3 coding sequence is TGTGCCAGCAGGGCGGGGGGACTCGATGTGCAGTACTTC. Drawing the rest from reference TRBV28 and TRBJ2-7, the complete variable domain is DVKVTQSSRYLVKRTGEKVFLECVQDMDHENMFWYRQDPGLGLRLIYFSYDVKMKEKGDIPEGYSVSREKKERFSLILESASTNQTSMYLCASRAGGLDVQYFGPGTRLTVT.

The CDR3 coding sequence is TGTGCCAGCAGGACTGGACAGGCTACGGAAAAACTGTTTTTT. Translated, it gives CASRTGQATEKLFF. V and J are TRBV6-6 and TRBJ1-4; TRBD1 aligns across 7 bases. V shed 6 bases and J 8 bases; nucleotides not matched to a gene: 9. Germline V gene sequence: CDR1 MNHNY, CDR2 SVGAGI (reference sequence). CDR3 length equals 14 residues.

The CDR3 bases are TGCGCCAGCAGCGAAATCGGGGCAATGAACACTGAAGCTTTCTTT. Amino acids: CASSEIGAMNTEAFF. The chain recombines TRBV4-3 with TRBJ1-1; weak D call: TRBD1 (5 bases). V dropped 5 bases and J dropped 0 bases, with 13 bases sitting between them. Germline V gene sequence: CDR1 LGHNA, CDR2 YSLEER. The CDR3 totals 15 residues.

The gene calls are TRBV7-3 and TRBJ2-5; perhaps D is TRBD1 or TRBD2 (5 bases each). The CDR3 runs to 14 residues. CDR1 and CDR2 (germline): SGHTA, FQGTGA. V gave up 5 bases and J gave up 7 bases, with 17 bases separating them. CDR3: CASSQGDRAATQYF. CDR3 DNA: TGTGCCAGCAGCCAAGGGGATAGAGCGGCGACCCAGTACTTC.

The chain joins TRBV19 to TRBJ1-2; D possibly corresponds to TRBD1 (5 bases). CDR3 length: 14 amino acids. Trimming stripped 0 bases from V and 3 bases from J, with 8 bases between. Germline V lookup: CDR1 LNHDA, CDR2 SQIVND (reference sequence). The CDR3 DNA reads TGTGCCAGTAGTATAGAGATCAGGGACTATGGCTACACCTTC. This encodes CASSIEIRDYGYTF.

For the CDR3, the DNA is TGTGCCAGCAGCTTGTTTCCAGGGACTAGCGGGGTTTCTGATACGCAGTATTTT. It encodes CASSLFPGTSGVSDTQYF. The chain is built from TRBV7-6 and TRBJ2-3; 13 positions agree with TRBD2. V was pared by 3 bases and J by 6 bases, with 12 bases of the junction left unmatched. This CDR3 contains 18 residues. Germline lookup yields CDR1 SGHVS and CDR2 FNYEAQ.

V is TRBV20-1 and J is TRBJ2-7; no clear D. There are 11 residues in the CDR3. V was trimmed by 3 bases and J by 3 bases, leaving 6 bases between them. CDR1 and CDR2 from the germline V gene are DFQATT and SNEGSKA (reference sequence). The CDR3 bases are TGCAGTGCTAGCTACGGCTACGAGCAGTACTTC. Translating it yields CSASYGYEQYF.

J is TRBJ2-2 and V is TRBV7-9; tentative D call: TRBD2 (5 bases). The length of the CDR3 is 15 residues. Between the trimmed V and J ends, which lost 2 bases and 2 bases, there was a span of 9 bases. Germline CDR1 and CDR2: SEHNR and FQNEAQ (reference sequence). The CDR3 is CASSLPASNTGELFF. CDR3 nucleotide sequence: TGTGCCAGCAGCTTACCTGCTAGCAACACCGGGGAGCTGTTTTTT.

The chain joins TRBV4-3 to TRBJ2-1; 8 nucleotides agree with TRBD1. After removal of 4 bases from V and 7 bases from J, the junction contained 6 bases not matched to a gene. The V gene's germline CDR1 is LGHNA and CDR2 YSLEER. This CDR3 has 14 residues. CDR3 in amino acids: CASSLTRGRNEQFF. CDR3 coding DNA: TGCGCCAGCAGCCTCACCAGGGGGCGAAATGAGCAGTTCTTC.

The V gene is TRBV10-2, the J gene TRBJ1-2; no clear D. The CDR3 consists of 11 residues. The germline V gene has CDR1 WSHSY and CDR2 SAAADI. Deletions cut 2 bases from V and 13 bases from J, with 11 bases between. The DNA for the CDR3 is TGCGCCAGCAGTGAGGGCAGTACTTTCACCTTC. Encoded protein: CASSEGSTFTF.

The chain joins TRBV7-3 to TRBJ2-1; tentative D call: TRBD2 (6 bases). The CDR3 is made up of 17 amino acids. CDR1 SGHTA and CDR2 FQGTGA come from the germline V gene. Trimming took off 3 bases at V and 4 bases at J, with 19 bases between the two ends. CDR3 DNA sequence: TGTGCCAGCAGCTTGTCGGGTGGTCTAGCGAGGTACAATGAGCAGTTCTTC. This translates into CASSLSGGLARYNEQFF.

The J gene is TRBJ2-7, the V gene TRBV27; D might be TRBD1 (5 bases). The ends were cut back, 5 bases at V and 1 base at J, with 18 bases in the middle. CDR1 is MNHEY and CDR2 is SMNVEV in the germline V gene (reference sequence). CDR3 size: 16 residues. The CDR3 here is CASSPTDTPGSYEQYF. Written as DNA, the CDR3 is TGTGCCAGCAGTCCGACGGACACCCCAGGATCCTACGAGCAGTACTTC.

The chain carries TRBV27 and TRBJ1-5; a possible D gene is TRBD1 (6 bases). CDR1 and CDR2 (germline): MNHEY, SMNVEV (reference sequence). The CDR3 sequence is 15 residues long. V lost 5 bases and J 0 bases, leaving 11 bases between the germline ends. CDR3 sequence: CASSGRGYSNQPQHF. Here the CDR3 DNA reads TGTGCCAGCAGTGGCAGGGGTTATAGCAATCAGCCCCAGCATTTT.

The chain employs TRBV11-3 and TRBJ2-3; 13 bases fit TRBD2. The CDR3 is 16 amino acids. V shed 4 bases and J 5 bases; nucleotides not matched to a gene: 6. From germline, CDR1 is SGHNT and CDR2 YENEEA. The CDR3 loop reads CASSSRTSGRKDTQYF. The CDR3 DNA reads as TGTGCCAGCAGCTCCCGGACTAGCGGGAGAAAAGATACGCAGTATTTT.

DNA for the CDR3: TGTGCCAGCAGGACCGAGAGGTCCCGCTCCTACAATGAGCAGTTCTTC. Protein: CASRTERSRSYNEQFF. V and J are TRBV28 and TRBJ2-1; no clear D. The CDR3 sequence is 16 residues long. Germline V gene sequence: CDR1 MDHEN, CDR2 SYDVKM. Trimming cost V 6 bases and J 0 bases, with 15 bases left between them.